This T cell receptor beta chain was documented in a study of shared clonotypes between healthy human individuals (dated by TCRdb to 2018 to 2020). Background on the whole study: A couple of women and a few men aged 18 to 49 years were included in the cohort. For each donor, CD4 naive and CD4 memory were each given three plates, CD8 naive was given two plates, and CD8 memory was given one plate. The study deeply sequenced blood TCR repertoires of roughly five healthy adults to estimate repertoire size and the extent of clonotype sharing between individuals. To increase sequencing depth and limit assay-specific biases, TCR repertoire library preparation and sequencing were carried out by different laboratories using diverse techniques. Leukapheresis yielded between about 0.9 and 10 billion PBMCs per donor. The investigation overall reported the following: Based on pairwise subsampling, the degree of clonotype sharing among donors was expected to be affected by sequencing depth. Naive subsets generally had larger estimated clonotype richness than memory subsets. Even with the large sequencing depth, rarefaction of the sorted-subset datasets indicated that sequencing was incomplete. Compared with non-shared clonotypes, clonotypes shared by all four sorted-subset donors had higher generation probabilities. Because the study included a small number of donors, the genetic and exposure-history diversity represented was limited. Sampling was limited to blood, and TCR repertoires in tissue likely differ from TCR repertoires in blood. Sharing across several donors was observed for about 5% of naive CD4, over 3% of naive CD8, 2% to 2.5% of memory CD4, and about 0.39% of memory CD8 clonotypes.

Taken from cysteine to phenylalanine, the CDR3 has 15 residues. CDR3 DNA only is kept here, 45 bases in frame from base 1. Trimming removed 0 bases from V and 1 base from J, leaving 9 bases between the germline ends. The CDR1 and CDR2 encoded by the germline V gene are KGHSH and LQKENI. Using the deep immunoSEQ assay, TCR CDR3 regions were amplified from genomic DNA by multiplex PCR. Genomic DNA extracted from each cell subset was distributed evenly over all wells of several immunoSEQ 96-well plates, and each plate served as one replicate. Each replicate PCR for sorted subsets received roughly 200 ng genomic DNA, equal to about 30,000 T cell genomes. Purified libraries were measured with a Qubit 3.0 fluorometer, size-checked on a Bioanalyzer 2100, and measured again with the KAPA Library Quantification kit. Every immunoSEQ 96-well plate was sequenced on a separate single-read 150-cycle Illumina NextSeq 550 flow cell. Concerning the study's data processing: The immunoSEQ output contained only junctional sequences without quality scores, so filtering could not match that applied to full-length reads. Sequences were annotated with PyIR, a Python wrapper for IgBLAST v1.9, and V/J genes and CDR3 were assigned using IMGT germline references. Reads with weak V/J assignments (E-value above 1e-6), missing CDR3, stop codons, out-of-frame junctions, or ambiguous translated residues were removed. A V3J clonotype was defined by an identical inferred V gene, J gene, and CDR3 amino acid sequence. Percentage overlap between repertoires was computed as shared unique clonotypes divided by the size of the smaller repertoire. Repertoire richness was assessed with RTK rarefaction, the Chao1 estimator, and Recon v2.1 estimates of unobserved clonotypes. Generation probabilities for all TCRbeta clonotypes obtained by the gDNA method from a few donors were computed using OLGA. Entries here come from immuneACCESS through TCRdb and include only in-frame sequences with V and J called. Some clones fail to appear in such tables; in the studies checked, an unresolved V gene covers under half of the shortfall, and the cause of the remainder is unknown. The DNA gave D and trimming, while V, J and clone size come from that table. The sample has approximately 530,000 clones on record, about 96% of them singletons. Around 0.067% of the sample goes to the ten largest clones.

The donors were healthy, HIV-negative adults with no recently reported acute infections or vaccinations. All donors were Caucasian adults living in Nashville, Tennessee, USA. CD4+ T cells were enriched through magnetic negative selection, after which naive cells were positively selected on CD45RA and the remaining negative fraction served as the memory subset. Blood was obtained by leukapheresis, after which PBMCs were separated by Ficoll-Histopaque density gradient centrifugation and cryopreserved in liquid nitrogen vapor phase. Analytical flow cytometry was used to check the purity and quantity of every magnetically sorted T cell population. Each sorted fraction had its genomic DNA isolated and then quantified by UV absorbance on a Nanodrop 2000c. Of note for this clone: The antigen it recognizes is unknown. No base quality values were provided; no much bigger clone lies one nucleotide off.

The source is a woman aged 30 to 39 in good health. The chain is assembled from TRBV18 and TRBJ1-1, with no confidently assigned D gene. Sequences were obtained from naive CD4+ T cells sorted from blood. This specimen's cell subset or site label, interpreted: CD45RA+ positively selected. The CDR3 sequence is CASSPPPGTNTEAFF. The DNA sequence is TGTGCCAGCTCACCACCCCCTGGCACGAACACTGAAGCTTTCTTT.